This TCR beta chain was captured in a study of shared clonotypes between healthy human individuals. Study overall: Donors had three CD4 naive, three CD4 memory, two CD8 naive and one CD8 memory plate apiece.

The table came from immunoSEQ multiplex PCR; TCRdb's copy has only in-frame clones and leaves some out. The table records about 980,000 clones, about 80% of them present only once. The CDR3 loop spans 18 amino acids. This sequence originates from a man younger than 35 in good health. Sequencing was done on a sample of memory CD4+ T cells sorted from blood. As to subset: CD45RA-negative fraction. This chain joins TRBV21-1 and TRBJ2-2; the D call of TRBD2 is as the table states it, not checked on the DNA. TRBV21-1 has pseudogene status. In nucleotides, the CDR3 is TGTGCCAGCAGCAAATTTCTTACTCGCGAGGGGAACACCGGGGAGCTGTTTTTT. Its translation is CASSKFLTREGNTGELFF.